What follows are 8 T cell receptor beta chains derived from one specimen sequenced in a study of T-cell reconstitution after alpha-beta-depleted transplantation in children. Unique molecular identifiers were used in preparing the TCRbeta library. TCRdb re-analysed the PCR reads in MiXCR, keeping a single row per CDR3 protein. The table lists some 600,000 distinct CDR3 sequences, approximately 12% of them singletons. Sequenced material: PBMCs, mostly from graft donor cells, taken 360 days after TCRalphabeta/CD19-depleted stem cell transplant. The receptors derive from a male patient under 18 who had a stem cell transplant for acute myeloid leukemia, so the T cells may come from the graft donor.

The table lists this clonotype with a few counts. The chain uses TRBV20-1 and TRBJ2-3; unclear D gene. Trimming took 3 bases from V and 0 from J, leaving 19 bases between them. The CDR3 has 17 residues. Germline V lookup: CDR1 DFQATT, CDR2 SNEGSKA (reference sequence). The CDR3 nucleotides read TGCAGTGCTAGTTTATCGGCGTCTACTGGTAGCACAGATACGCAGTATTTT. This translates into CSASLSASTGSTDTQYF.

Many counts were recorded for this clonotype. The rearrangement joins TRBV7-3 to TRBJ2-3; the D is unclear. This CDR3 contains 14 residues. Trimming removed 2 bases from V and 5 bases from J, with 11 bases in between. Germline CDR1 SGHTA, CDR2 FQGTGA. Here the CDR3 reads CASSLLSWRDTQYF. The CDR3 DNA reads TGTGCCAGCAGCTTACTCTCGTGGAGAGATACGCAGTATTTT.

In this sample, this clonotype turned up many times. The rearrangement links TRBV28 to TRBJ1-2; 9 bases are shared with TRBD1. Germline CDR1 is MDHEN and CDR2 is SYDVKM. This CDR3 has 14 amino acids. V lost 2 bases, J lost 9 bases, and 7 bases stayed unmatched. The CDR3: CASSLQDRGGSYTF. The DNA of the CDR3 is TGTGCCAGCAGTTTACAGGACAGGGGAGGTAGCTACACCTTC.

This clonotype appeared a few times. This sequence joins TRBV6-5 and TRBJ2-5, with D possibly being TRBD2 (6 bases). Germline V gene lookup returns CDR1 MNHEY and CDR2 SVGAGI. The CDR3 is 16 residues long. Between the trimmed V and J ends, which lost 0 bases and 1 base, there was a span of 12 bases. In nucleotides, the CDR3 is TGTGCCAGCAGTTACTCGGGGGGAGTGCTCCAAGAGACCCAGTACTTC. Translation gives CASSYSGGVLQETQYF.

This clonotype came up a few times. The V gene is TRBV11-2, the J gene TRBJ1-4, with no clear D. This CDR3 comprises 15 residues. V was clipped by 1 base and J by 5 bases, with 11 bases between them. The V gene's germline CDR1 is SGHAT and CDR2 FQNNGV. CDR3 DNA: TGTGCCAGCAGCTTAGTCGGCAGCTTGAATGAAAAACTGTTTTTT. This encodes CASSLVGSLNEKLFF.

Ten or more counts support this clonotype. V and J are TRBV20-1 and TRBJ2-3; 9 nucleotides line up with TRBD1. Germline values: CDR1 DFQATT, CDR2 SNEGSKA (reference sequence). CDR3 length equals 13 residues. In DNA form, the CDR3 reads TGCACCCCAGGGGGACAGGGCCCAGATACGCAGTATTTT. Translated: CTPGGQGPDTQYF.

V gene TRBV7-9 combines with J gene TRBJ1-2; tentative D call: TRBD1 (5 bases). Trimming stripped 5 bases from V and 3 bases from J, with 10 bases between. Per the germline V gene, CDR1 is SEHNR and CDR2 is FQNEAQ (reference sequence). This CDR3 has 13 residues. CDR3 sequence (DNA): TGTGCCAGCAGCGGCGGGGGAGACTATGGCTACACCTTC. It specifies CASSGGGDYGYTF.

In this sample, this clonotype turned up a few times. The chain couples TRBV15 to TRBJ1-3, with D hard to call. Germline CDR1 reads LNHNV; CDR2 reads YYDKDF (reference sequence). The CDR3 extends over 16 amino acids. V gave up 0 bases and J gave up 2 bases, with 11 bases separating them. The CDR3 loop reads CATSRDRVVAGNTIYF. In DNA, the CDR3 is TGTGCCACCAGCAGAGATCGGGTGGTCGCTGGAAACACCATATATTTT.